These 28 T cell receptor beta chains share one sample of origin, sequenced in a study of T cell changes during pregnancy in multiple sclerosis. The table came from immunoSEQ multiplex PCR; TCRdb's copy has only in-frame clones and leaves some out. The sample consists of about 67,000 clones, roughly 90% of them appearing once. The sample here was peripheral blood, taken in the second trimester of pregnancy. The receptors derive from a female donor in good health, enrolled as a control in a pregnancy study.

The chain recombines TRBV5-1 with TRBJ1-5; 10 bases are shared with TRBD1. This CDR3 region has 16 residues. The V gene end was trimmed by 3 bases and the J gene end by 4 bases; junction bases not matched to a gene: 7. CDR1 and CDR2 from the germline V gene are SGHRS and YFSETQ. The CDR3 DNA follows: TGCGCCAGCAGCTCGCCACCGGGACAGGGGAATCAGCCCCAGCATTTT. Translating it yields CASSSPPGQGNQPQHF.

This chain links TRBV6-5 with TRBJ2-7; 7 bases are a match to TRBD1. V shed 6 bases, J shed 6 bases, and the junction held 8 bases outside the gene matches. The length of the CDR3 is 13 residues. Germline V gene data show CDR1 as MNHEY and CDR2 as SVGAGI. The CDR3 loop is CASRINRGSEQYF. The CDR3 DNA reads TGTGCCAGCAGGATAAACAGGGGAAGCGAGCAGTACTTC.

Here the CDR3 reads CASSAPPHTSGGAGVYNEQFF. CDR3 in DNA: TGTGCCAGCAGCGCCCCACCGCATACTAGCGGGGGGGCCGGTGTCTACAATGAGCAGTTCTTC. The rearrangement uses TRBV2 and TRBJ2-1, with 13 nucleotides matching TRBD2. The V segment lost 6 bases and the J segment 3 bases; nucleotides outside the gene matches: 20. The CDR3 is 21 amino acids. Germline V lookup: CDR1 SNHLY, CDR2 FYNNEI.

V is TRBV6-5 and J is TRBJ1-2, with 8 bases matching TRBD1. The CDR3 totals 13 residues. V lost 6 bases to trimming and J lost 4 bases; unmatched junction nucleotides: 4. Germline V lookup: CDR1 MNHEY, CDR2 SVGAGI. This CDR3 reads CASSRDRGYGYTF. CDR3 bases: TGTGCCAGCAGCCGAGACAGGGGCTATGGCTACACCTTC.

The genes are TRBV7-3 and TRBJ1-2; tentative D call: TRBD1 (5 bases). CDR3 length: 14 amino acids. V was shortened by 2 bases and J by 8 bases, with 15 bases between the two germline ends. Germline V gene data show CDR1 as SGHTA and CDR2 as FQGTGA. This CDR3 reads CASSLQGGSEGYTF. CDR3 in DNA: TGTGCCAGCAGCTTACAGGGAGGGTCTGAAGGCTACACCTTC.

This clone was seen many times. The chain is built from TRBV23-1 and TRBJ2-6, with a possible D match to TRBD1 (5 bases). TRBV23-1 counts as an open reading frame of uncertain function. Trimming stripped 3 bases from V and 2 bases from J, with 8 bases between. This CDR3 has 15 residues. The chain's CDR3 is CASSHVDTGANVLTF. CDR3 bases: TGCGCCAGCAGTCATGTGGACACTGGGGCCAACGTCCTGACTTTC.

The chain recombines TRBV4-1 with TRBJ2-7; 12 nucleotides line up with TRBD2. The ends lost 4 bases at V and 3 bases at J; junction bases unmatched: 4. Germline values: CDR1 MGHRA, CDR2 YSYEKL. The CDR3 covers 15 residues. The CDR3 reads CASSRRTSGNYEQYF. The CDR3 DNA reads TGCGCCAGCAGCCGCAGGACTAGCGGGAACTACGAGCAGTACTTC.

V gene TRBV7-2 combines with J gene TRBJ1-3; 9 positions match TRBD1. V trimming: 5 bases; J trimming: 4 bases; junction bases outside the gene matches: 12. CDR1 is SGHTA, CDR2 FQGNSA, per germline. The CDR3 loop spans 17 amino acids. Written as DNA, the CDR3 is TGTGCCAGCAGCCCCTACTCCCCGGGACAGGGCGGAAACACCATATATTTT. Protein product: CASSPYSPGQGGNTIYF. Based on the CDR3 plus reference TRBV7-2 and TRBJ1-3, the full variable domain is GAGVSQSPSNKVTEKGKDVELRCDPISGHTALYWYRQSLGQGLEFLIYFQGNSAPDKSGLPSDRFSAERTGGSVSTLTIQRTQQEDSAVYLCASSPYSPGQGGNTIYFGEGSWLTVV.

As DNA, the CDR3 is TGTGCCAGCAGTTCCATACTGCGCCCCCACGAGCAGTACTTC. Amino acid sequence: CASSSILRPHEQYF. This chain uses TRBV27 with TRBJ2-7; D unclear. Trimming left V 4 bases short and J 5 bases short, with 15 bases between. The CDR3 runs to 14 residues. The germline V gene has CDR1 MNHEY and CDR2 SMNVEV (reference sequence).

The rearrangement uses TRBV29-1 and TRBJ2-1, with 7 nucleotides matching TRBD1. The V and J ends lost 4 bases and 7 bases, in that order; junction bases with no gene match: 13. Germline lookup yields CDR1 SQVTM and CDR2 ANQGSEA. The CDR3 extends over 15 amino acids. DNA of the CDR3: TGCAGCGTTGCCTCGGGACAGTGGGAAAAAAATGAGCAGTTCTTC. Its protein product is CSVASGQWEKNEQFF.

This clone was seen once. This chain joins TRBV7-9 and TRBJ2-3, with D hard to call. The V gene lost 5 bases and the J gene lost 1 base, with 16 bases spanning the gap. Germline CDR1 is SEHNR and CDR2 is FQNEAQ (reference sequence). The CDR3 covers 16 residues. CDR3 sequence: CASSLPAGWGTDTQYF. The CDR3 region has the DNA TGTGCCAGCAGCCTACCAGCAGGATGGGGCACAGATACGCAGTATTTT.

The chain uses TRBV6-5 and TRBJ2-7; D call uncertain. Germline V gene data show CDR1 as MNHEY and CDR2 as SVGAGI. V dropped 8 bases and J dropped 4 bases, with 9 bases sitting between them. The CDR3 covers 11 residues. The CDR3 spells CASFGRYEQYF. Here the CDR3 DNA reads TGTGCCAGCTTCGGCAGGTACGAGCAGTACTTC.

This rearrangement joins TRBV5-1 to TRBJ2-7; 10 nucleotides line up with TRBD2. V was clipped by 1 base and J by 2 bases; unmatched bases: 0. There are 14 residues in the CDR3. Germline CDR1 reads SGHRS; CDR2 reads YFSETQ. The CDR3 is CASSLTSGTYEQYF. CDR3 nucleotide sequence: TGCGCCAGCAGCTTGACTAGCGGGACCTACGAGCAGTACTTC.

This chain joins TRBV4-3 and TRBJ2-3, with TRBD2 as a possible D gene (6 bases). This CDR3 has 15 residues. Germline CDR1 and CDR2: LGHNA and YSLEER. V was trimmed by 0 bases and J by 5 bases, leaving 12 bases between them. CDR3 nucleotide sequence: TGCGCCAGCAGCCAAGAGCCCGGGAGTCTAGATACGCAGTATTTT. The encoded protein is CASSQEPGSLDTQYF.

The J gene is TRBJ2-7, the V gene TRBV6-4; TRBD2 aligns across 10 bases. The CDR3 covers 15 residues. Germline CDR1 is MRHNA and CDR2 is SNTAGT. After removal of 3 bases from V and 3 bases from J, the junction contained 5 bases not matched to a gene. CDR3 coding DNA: TGTGCCAGCAGTGATTGGGTAGCGGGAGGCTACGAGCAGTACTTC. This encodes CASSDWVAGGYEQYF.

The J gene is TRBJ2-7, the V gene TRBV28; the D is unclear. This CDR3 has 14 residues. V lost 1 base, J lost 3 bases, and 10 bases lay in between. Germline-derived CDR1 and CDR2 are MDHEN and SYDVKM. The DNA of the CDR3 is TGTGCCAGCAGTTTATCCCCTAACAGCTACGAGCAGTACTTC. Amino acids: CASSLSPNSYEQYF.

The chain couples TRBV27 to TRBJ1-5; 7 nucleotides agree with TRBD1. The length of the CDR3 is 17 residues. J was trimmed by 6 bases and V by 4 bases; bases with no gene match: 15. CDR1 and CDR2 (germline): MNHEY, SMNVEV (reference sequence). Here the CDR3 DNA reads TGTGCCAGCAGTTACAGGGGTCAGGGCCCGGTTACTCAGCCCCAGCATTTT. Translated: CASSYRGQGPVTQPQHF.

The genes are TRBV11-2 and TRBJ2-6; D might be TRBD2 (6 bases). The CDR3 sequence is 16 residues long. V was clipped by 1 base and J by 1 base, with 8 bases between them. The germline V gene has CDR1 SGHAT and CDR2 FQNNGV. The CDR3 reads CASSLAGVSGANVLTF. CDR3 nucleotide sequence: TGTGCCAGCAGCTTAGCGGGGGTTTCTGGGGCCAACGTCCTGACTTTC.

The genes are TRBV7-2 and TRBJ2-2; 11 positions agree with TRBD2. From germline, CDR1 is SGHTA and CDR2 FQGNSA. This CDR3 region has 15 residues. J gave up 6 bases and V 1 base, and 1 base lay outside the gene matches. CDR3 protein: CASSLELAGAGELFF. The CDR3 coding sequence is TGTGCCAGCAGCTTAGAACTAGCGGGAGCCGGGGAGCTGTTTTTT.

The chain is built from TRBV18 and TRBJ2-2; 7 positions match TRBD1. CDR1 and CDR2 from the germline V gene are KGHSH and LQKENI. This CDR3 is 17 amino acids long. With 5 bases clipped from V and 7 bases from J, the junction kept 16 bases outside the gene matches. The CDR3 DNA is TGTGCCAGCTCAGTCAATCCACCGACAGGGTCGGGCGGGGAGCTGTTTTTT. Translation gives CASSVNPPTGSGGELFF.

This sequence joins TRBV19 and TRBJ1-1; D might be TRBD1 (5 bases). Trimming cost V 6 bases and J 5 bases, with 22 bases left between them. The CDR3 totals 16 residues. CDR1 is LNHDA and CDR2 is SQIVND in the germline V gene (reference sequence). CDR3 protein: CASSREGRVGKTEAFF. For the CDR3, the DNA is TGTGCCAGTAGCAGAGAGGGGAGGGTAGGTAAGACTGAAGCTTTCTTT.

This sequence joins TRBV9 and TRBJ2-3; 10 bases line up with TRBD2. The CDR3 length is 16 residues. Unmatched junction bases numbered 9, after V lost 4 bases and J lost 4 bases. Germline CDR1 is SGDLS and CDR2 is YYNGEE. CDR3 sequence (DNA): TGTGCCAGCAGCTCGCAGCGGGAGGGCCTGGCAGATACGCAGTATTTT. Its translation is CASSSQREGLADTQYF.

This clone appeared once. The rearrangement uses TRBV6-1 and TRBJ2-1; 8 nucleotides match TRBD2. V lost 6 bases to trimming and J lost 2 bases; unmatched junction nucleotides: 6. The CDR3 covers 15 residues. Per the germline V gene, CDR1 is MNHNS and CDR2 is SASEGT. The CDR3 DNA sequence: TGTGCCAGCAGAAACGGGGGGGGAGCCTACAATGAGCAGTTCTTC. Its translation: CASRNGGGAYNEQFF.

The CDR3 DNA follows: TGTGCCAGCAGCTTCGGCCTAGCGGGGGGGAACTACGAGCAGTACTTC. Protein product: CASSFGLAGGNYEQYF. The chain couples TRBV13 to TRBJ2-7; TRBD2 aligns across 12 bases. Trimming at V came to 3 bases and at J to 3 bases, leaving 6 bases not matched to a gene. The CDR3 is 16 residues long. The germline CDR1 and CDR2 sequences are PRHDT and FYEKMQ (reference sequence).

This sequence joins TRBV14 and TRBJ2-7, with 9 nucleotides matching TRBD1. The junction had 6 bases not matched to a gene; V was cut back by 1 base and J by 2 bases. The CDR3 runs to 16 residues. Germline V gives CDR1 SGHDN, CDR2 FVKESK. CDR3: CASSQGSDRGPYEQYF. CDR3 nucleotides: TGTGCCAGCAGCCAAGGATCGGACAGGGGTCCCTACGAGCAGTACTTC.

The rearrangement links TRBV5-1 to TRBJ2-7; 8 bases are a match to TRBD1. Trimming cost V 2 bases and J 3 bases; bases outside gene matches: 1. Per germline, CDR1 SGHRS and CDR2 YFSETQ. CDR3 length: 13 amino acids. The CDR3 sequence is CASSFDRGYEQYF. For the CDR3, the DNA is TGCGCCAGCAGCTTCGACAGGGGCTACGAGCAGTACTTC.

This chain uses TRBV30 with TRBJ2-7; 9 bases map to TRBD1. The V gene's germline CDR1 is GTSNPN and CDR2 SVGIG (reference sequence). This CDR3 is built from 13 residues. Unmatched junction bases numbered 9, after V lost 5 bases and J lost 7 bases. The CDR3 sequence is CAWWDREVREQYF. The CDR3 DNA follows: TGTGCCTGGTGGGACAGGGAGGTTCGAGAGCAGTACTTC.

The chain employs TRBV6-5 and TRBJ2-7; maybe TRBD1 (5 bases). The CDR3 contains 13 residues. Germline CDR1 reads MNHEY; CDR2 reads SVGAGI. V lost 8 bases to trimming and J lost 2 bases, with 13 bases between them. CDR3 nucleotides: TGTGCCAGCGCGCAGGCCAGGGCCTACGAGCAGTACTTC. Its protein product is CASAQARAYEQYF.